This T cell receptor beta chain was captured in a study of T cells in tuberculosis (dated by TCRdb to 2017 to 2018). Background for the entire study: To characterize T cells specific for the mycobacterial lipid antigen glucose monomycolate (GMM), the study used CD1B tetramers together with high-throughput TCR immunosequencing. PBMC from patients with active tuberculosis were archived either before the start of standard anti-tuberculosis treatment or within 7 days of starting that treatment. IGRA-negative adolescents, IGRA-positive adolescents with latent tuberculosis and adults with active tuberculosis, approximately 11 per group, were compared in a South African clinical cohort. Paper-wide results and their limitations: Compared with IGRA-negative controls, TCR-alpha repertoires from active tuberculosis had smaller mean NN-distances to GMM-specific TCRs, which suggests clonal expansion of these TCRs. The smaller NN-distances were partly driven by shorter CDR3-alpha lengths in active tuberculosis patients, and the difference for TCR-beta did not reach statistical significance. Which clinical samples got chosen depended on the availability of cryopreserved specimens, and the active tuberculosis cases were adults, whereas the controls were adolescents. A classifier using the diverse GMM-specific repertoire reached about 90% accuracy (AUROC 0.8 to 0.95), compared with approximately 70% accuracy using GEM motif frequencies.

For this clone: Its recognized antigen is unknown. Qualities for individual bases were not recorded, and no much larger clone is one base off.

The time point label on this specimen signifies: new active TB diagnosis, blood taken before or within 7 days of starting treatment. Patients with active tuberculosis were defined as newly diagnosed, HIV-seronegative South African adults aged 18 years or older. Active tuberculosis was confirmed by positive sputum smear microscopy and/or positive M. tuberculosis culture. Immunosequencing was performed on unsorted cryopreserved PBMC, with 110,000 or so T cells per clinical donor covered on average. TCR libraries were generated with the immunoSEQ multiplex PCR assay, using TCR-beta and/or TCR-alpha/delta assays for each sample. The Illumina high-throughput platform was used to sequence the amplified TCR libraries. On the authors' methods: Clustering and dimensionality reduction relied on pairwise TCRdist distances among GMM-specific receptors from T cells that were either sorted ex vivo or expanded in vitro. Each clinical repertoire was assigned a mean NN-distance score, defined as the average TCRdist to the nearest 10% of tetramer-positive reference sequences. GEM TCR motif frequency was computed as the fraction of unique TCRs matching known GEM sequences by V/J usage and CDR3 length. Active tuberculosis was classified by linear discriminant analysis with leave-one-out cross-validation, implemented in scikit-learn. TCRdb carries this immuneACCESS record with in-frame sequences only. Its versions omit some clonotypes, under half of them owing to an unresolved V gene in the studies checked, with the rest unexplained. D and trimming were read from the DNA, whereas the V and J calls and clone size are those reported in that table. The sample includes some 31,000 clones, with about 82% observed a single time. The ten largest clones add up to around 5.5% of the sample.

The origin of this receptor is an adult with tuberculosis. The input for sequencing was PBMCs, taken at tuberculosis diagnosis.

The DNA is as follows: TGCGCCAGCAGCTTGGCCCTGACAGGGAATACTGAGCAGTTCTTC. Protein translation: CASSLALTGNTEQFF. The V gene is TRBV5-1 and the J gene is TRBJ2-1; 7 nucleotides in the junction match TRBD1. Reading from cysteine to phenylalanine, the CDR3 counts 15 amino acids. Only CDR3 DNA remains: 45 bases, in frame from the first base. At the junction V is shortened by 0 bases and J by 9 bases; bases outside the gene matches: 9. CDR1 and CDR2 were assigned from the germline V gene as SGHRS and YFSETQ.